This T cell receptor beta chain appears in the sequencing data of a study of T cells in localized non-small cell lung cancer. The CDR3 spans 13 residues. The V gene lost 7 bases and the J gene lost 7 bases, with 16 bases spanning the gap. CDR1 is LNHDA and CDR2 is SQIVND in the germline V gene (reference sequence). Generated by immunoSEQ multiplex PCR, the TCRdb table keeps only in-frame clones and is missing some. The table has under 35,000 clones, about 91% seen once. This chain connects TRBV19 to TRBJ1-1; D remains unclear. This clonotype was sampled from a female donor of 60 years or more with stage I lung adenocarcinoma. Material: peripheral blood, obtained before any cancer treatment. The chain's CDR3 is CASTTILRDEAFF. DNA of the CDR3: TGTGCCAGTACCACAATATTGAGGGATGAAGCTTTCTTT.